This is a list of T cell receptor beta chains from one sample in a study of a mutant IDH1 vaccine in newly diagnosed glioma. Libraries were prepared by immunoSEQ multiplex PCR; TCRdb keeps only in-frame clonotypes and omits some of them. Counted here are some 50,000 clones, 65% occurring once; the ten biggest clones make up about 4.8%. Their antigens remain unidentified. Sequences were derived from peripheral blood mononuclear cells (PBMCs), sampled from a glioma patient whose treatment included an IDH1 peptide vaccine. The receptors were sampled from a middle-aged man with glioma. Some clones in this sample may be carry-over from other donors' samples. Each CDR3 is given with its conserved first and last residue. A D gene is named only where the DNA matches it firmly. The size of a clone is reported for some rows only, either as once, few or many, or as a class for expanded clones.

clone_size: NA; v_call: TRBV4-2; j_call: TRBJ2-3; d_call: NA; cdr3_nt: TGTGCCAGCAGCCCGGGGCTTACAGATACGCAGTATTTT; cdr3_aa: CASSPGLTDTQYF
clone_size: NA; v_call: TRBV5-4; j_call: TRBJ2-3; d_call: NA; cdr3_nt: TGTGCCAGCTTCTCTCGCGCGGGGGCAGGCACAGATACGCAGTATTTT; cdr3_aa: CASFSRAGAGTDTQYF
clone_size: NA; v_call: TRBV9; j_call: TRBJ2-1; d_call: NA; cdr3_nt: TGTGCCAGCCGAGGGGCCGACAATGAGCAGTTCTTC; cdr3_aa: CASRGADNEQFF
clone_size: NA; v_call: TRBV6-1; j_call: TRBJ1-3; d_call: NA; cdr3_nt: TGTGCCAGCAGTGAATCGACAGTCTCTGGAAACACCATATATTTT; cdr3_aa: CASSESTVSGNTIYF
clone_size: NA; v_call: TRBV5-4; j_call: TRBJ2-7; d_call: NA; cdr3_nt: TGTGCCAGCAGCATGGACACTTACGAGCAGTACTTC; cdr3_aa: CASSMDTYEQYF
clone_size: NA; v_call: TRBV5-4; j_call: TRBJ2-3; d_call: NA; cdr3_nt: TGTGCCAGCAGCGCGAGGACAGATACGCAGTATTTT; cdr3_aa: CASSARTDTQYF
clone_size: NA; v_call: TRBV29-1; j_call: TRBJ2-3; d_call: NA; cdr3_nt: TGCAGCGTTGCATCGGGGCGGGGGCCCGTCACAGATACGCAGTATTTT; cdr3_aa: CSVASGRGPVTDTQYF
clone_size: few; v_call: TRBV5-4; j_call: TRBJ2-1; d_call: NA; cdr3_nt: TGTGCCAGCAGCTTGGGTGGTTTAGGGGAGGATGAGCAGTTCTTC; cdr3_aa: CASSLGGLGEDEQFF
clone_size: NA; v_call: TRBV27; j_call: TRBJ2-7; d_call: TRBD1; cdr3_nt: TGTGCCAGCAGTCCGTGGACAGGGGAGGACGAGCAGTACTTC; cdr3_aa: CASSPWTGEDEQYF
clone_size: few; v_call: TRBV25-1; j_call: TRBJ2-7; d_call: NA; cdr3_nt: TGTGCCAGCAGCAGTACAAGGACTTACTACGAGCAGTACTTC; cdr3_aa: CASSSTRTYYEQYF
clone_size: once; v_call: TRBV5-5; j_call: TRBJ2-5; d_call: TRBD1; cdr3_nt: TGTGCCAGCAGCTTTGGGACCTTACAGGGGCGCGGTCAAGAGACCCAGTACTTC; cdr3_aa: CASSFGTLQGRGQETQYF
clone_size: NA; v_call: TRBV29-1; j_call: TRBJ1-1; d_call: NA; cdr3_nt: TGCAGCGTTGGGGGTCGAGGAAGCCTCACTGAAGCTTTCTTT; cdr3_aa: CSVGGRGSLTEAFF
clone_size: NA; v_call: TRBV6-5; j_call: TRBJ2-3; d_call: TRBD1; cdr3_nt: TGTGCCAGCAGTTTCGGGACAGCCGGAAGGGCGCAGTATTTT; cdr3_aa: CASSFGTAGRAQYF
clone_size: NA; v_call: TRBV9; j_call: TRBJ2-2; d_call: NA; cdr3_nt: TGTGCCAGCACCACGAACACCGGGGAGCTGTTTTTT; cdr3_aa: CASTTNTGELFF
clone_size: NA; v_call: TRBV29-1; j_call: TRBJ2-1; d_call: TRBD2; cdr3_nt: TGCAGCGTTGATAGCGGGGGGCTCCTGGGAGAGCAGTTCTTC; cdr3_aa: CSVDSGGLLGEQFF
clone_size: NA; v_call: TRBV6-6; j_call: TRBJ1-1; d_call: NA; cdr3_nt: TGTGCCAGCAGTCCGTCCCGGGACACGTACACTGAAGCTTTCTTT; cdr3_aa: CASSPSRDTYTEAFF
clone_size: NA; v_call: TRBV7-9; j_call: TRBJ1-2; d_call: TRBD1; cdr3_nt: TGTGCCAGCAGCTGGCAGGGGGATCGCTATGGCTACACCTTC; cdr3_aa: CASSWQGDRYGYTF
clone_size: NA; v_call: TRBV19; j_call: TRBJ2-2; d_call: NA; cdr3_nt: TGTGCCAGTAGTTGGACCCGGAACACCGGGGAGCTGTTTTTT; cdr3_aa: CASSWTRNTGELFF
clone_size: NA; v_call: TRBV5-1; j_call: TRBJ1-5; d_call: NA; cdr3_nt: TGCGCCAGCAGAAAGGACATAAGCAATCAGCCCCAGCATTTT; cdr3_aa: CASRKDISNQPQHF
clone_size: once; v_call: TRBV15; j_call: TRBJ2-1; d_call: NA; cdr3_nt: TGTGCCACCAGCCGAGAGGCTTCCTACAATGAGCAGTTCTTC; cdr3_aa: CATSREASYNEQFF
clone_size: NA; v_call: TRBV27; j_call: TRBJ1-2; d_call: NA; cdr3_nt: TGTGCCAGCAGTTTAGTTGGTCCCCCAGGCGATGGCTACACCTTC; cdr3_aa: CASSLVGPPGDGYTF
clone_size: few; v_call: TRBV6-1; j_call: TRBJ1-2; d_call: TRBD1; cdr3_nt: TGTGCCAGCAGTGATCGGGACAGATCTCAAGCTAACTATGGCTACACCTTC; cdr3_aa: CASSDRDRSQANYGYTF
clone_size: few; v_call: TRBV27; j_call: TRBJ1-4; d_call: NA; cdr3_nt: TGTGCCAGCAGTTCAATGAGTCGGGGTGAAAAACTGTTTTTT; cdr3_aa: CASSSMSRGEKLFF
clone_size: NA; v_call: TRBV27; j_call: TRBJ1-2; d_call: TRBD1; cdr3_nt: TGTGCCAGCAGAATACAGGGGGCTAACTATGGCTACACCTTC; cdr3_aa: CASRIQGANYGYTF
clone_size: NA; v_call: TRBV6-1; j_call: TRBJ2-7; d_call: NA; cdr3_nt: TGTGCCAGCAGTAATTACGAGCAGTACTTC; cdr3_aa: CASSNYEQYF
clone_size: NA; v_call: TRBV5-1; j_call: TRBJ2-7; d_call: NA; cdr3_nt: TGCGCCAGCAGCTTGGCCCGCCAGGACTCCTACGAGCAGTACTTC; cdr3_aa: CASSLARQDSYEQYF
clone_size: NA; v_call: TRBV5-8; j_call: TRBJ1-1; d_call: NA; cdr3_nt: TGTGCCAGCAGCTCAGGACAGTTGGGGGGGAACACTGAAGCTTTCTTT; cdr3_aa: CASSSGQLGGNTEAFF
clone_size: many; v_call: TRBV5-1; j_call: TRBJ2-6; d_call: NA; cdr3_nt: TGCGCCAGCAGCTCGAGACAGTCTGGGGCCAACGTCCTGACTTTC; cdr3_aa: CASSSRQSGANVLTF
clone_size: NA; v_call: TRBV19; j_call: TRBJ2-6; d_call: TRBD1; cdr3_nt: TGTGCCAGTAGTACCGGGACAGGGTCATCCGGGGCCAACGTCCTGACTTTC; cdr3_aa: CASSTGTGSSGANVLTF
clone_size: NA; v_call: TRBV4-1; j_call: TRBJ2-5; d_call: NA; cdr3_nt: TGCGCCAGCAGCCAAGTTATCACAGGGGGGCGGGAGGCGTACCAAGAGACCCAGTACTTC; cdr3_aa: CASSQVITGGREAYQETQYF
clone_size: NA; v_call: TRBV9; j_call: TRBJ1-2; d_call: NA; cdr3_nt: TGTGCCAGCAGCGTAGGATCGACGGAATCTAACTATGGCTACACCTTC; cdr3_aa: CASSVGSTESNYGYTF
clone_size: NA; v_call: TRBV29-1; j_call: TRBJ2-7; d_call: TRBD2; cdr3_nt: TGCAGCGTTGAATTGGAGTCGAGCGGGGGCCGGTACGAGCAGTACTTC; cdr3_aa: CSVELESSGGRYEQYF
clone_size: NA; v_call: TRBV7-9; j_call: TRBJ1-1; d_call: NA; cdr3_nt: TGTGCCAGCAGCTTAGCCGGGCGTGTAGTCGCTGAAGCTTTCTTT; cdr3_aa: CASSLAGRVVAEAFF
clone_size: NA; v_call: TRBV18; j_call: TRBJ1-2; d_call: TRBD1; cdr3_nt: TGTGCCAGCTCACCTTCGGGACAGCAAAACTATGGCTACACCTTC; cdr3_aa: CASSPSGQQNYGYTF